The rows below give T cell receptor beta chains drawn from one sample of a study of blood T cell repertoires in COVID-19. TCRdb keeps only in-frame clones here, not all; method: immunoSEQ multiplex PCR. The top ten hold just under 2% of the sample, which has about 400,000 clones, about 90% seen once. Source material: PBMCs or T cells enriched from blood (not recorded which). These receptors came from a woman aged 18-29 years with acute COVID-19. Both conserved end residues are part of each CDR3. D genes are given only for firm matches. A row's size may be missing; if present it is once, few, many or a size class.

V gene	J gene	D gene	clone size	CDR3 protein	CDR3 DNA
TRBV28	TRBJ1-3	-	-	CASSSQAISGNTIYF	TGTGCCAGCAGCTCACAAGCGATCTCTGGAAACACCATATATTTT
TRBV5-1	TRBJ2-2	-	-	CASSLVAGMAGELFF	TGCGCCAGCAGCTTGGTGGCAGGGATGGCCGGGGAGCTGTTTTTT
TRBV28	TRBJ1-4	-	-	CASRASGAEKLFF	TGTGCCAGCAGAGCCTCGGGAGCTGAAAAACTGTTTTTT
TRBV7-9	TRBJ1-3	-	few	CASSGGAGKADTIYF	TGTGCCAGCAGCGGTGGGGCAGGGAAGGCGGACACCATATATTTT
TRBV10-3	TRBJ1-1	-	few	CAISDIDRLNTEAFF	TGTGCCATCAGTGACATCGACAGGCTGAACACTGAAGCTTTCTTT
TRBV3-1/TRBV3-2	TRBJ2-5	-	-	CASSRARLQETQYF	TGTGCCAGCAGCAGGGCTAGACTACAAGAGACCCAGTACTTC
TRBV3-1/TRBV3-2	TRBJ2-7	-	-	CASSQAVSSYEQYF	TGTGCCAGCAGCCAGGCGGTGAGCTCCTACGAGCAGTACTTC
TRBV5-6	TRBJ2-1	TRBD2	-	CASSFGTSDNEQFF	TGTGCCAGCAGCTTTGGGACTAGCGACAATGAGCAGTTCTTC
TRBV28	TRBJ2-2	-	-	CASMLLHRRTGELFF	TGTGCCAGCATGCTGTTGCACAGACGCACCGGGGAGCTGTTTTTT
TRBV10-2	TRBJ2-1	TRBD2	-	CASSLTGLAGASSYNEQFF	TGCGCCAGCAGCCTTACGGGACTAGCGGGGGCAAGCTCCTACAATGAGCAGTTCTTC